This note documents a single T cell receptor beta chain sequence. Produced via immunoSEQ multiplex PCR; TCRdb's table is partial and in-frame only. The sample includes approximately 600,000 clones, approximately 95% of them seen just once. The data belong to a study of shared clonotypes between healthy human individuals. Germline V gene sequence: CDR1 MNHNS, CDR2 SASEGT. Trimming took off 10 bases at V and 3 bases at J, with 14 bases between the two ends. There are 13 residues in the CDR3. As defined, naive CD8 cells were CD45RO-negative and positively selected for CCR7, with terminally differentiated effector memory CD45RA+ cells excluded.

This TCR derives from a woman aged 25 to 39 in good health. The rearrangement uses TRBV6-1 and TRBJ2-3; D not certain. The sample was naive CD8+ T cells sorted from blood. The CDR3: CATQTKLTDTQYF. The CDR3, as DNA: TGTGCCACCCAGACGAAATTGACAGATACGCAGTATTTT.